These 25 T cell receptor beta chains were all obtained from the same sample, sequenced in a study of T cell responses to AZD1222 COVID-19 vaccine. Produced via immunoSEQ multiplex PCR; TCRdb's table is partial and in-frame only. The table records about 170,000 clones, around nine tenths of them present only once. The source was peripheral blood, collected 28 days after the second AZD1222 dose. These receptors came from an adult who received the AZD1222 COVID-19 vaccine.

This chain connects TRBV5-4 to TRBJ2-2, with 11 bases fitting TRBD2. V shed 2 bases, J shed 7 bases, and the junction held 10 bases outside the gene matches. Germline-derived CDR1 and CDR2 are SGHNT and YYREEE (reference sequence). The CDR3 consists of 17 residues. CDR3 region: CASSFLAGGQVIGELFF. In DNA form, the CDR3 reads TGTGCCAGCAGCTTCTTAGCGGGGGGGCAAGTCATCGGGGAGCTGTTTTTT.

The chain links TRBV18 to TRBJ1-5, with 9 bases matching TRBD1. The CDR3 has 14 amino acids. Germline assignment: CDR1 KGHSH and CDR2 LQKENI. Trimming cost V 6 bases and J 6 bases; bases outside gene matches: 6. The CDR3 loop is CASSRTGEGQPQHF. CDR3 bases: TGTGCCAGCTCGCGGACAGGGGAAGGTCAGCCCCAGCATTTT.

This rearrangement joins TRBV7-9 to TRBJ2-1; D may be TRBD1 or TRBD2 (5 bases each). The V end lost 0 bases, the J end lost 7 bases, and 19 bases lay between the germline ends. Germline CDR1 and CDR2: SEHNR and FQNEAQ (reference sequence). The CDR3 spans 17 residues. As DNA, the CDR3 is TGTGCCAGCAGCTTAGCGACGGGACCCCGAACGCGTAATGAGCAGTTCTTC. This translates into CASSLATGPRTRNEQFF.

The CDR3 loop reads CASSYGQEYSYEQYF. CDR3 nucleotides: TGTGCCAGCAGTTACGGACAGGAGTACTCCTACGAGCAGTACTTC. The chain joins TRBV6-5 to TRBJ2-7, with TRBD1 matching 7 bases. V lost 2 bases to trimming and J lost 0 bases; unmatched junction nucleotides: 4. Germline-derived CDR1 and CDR2 are MNHEY and SVGAGI. This CDR3 has 15 residues.

V and J are TRBV7-8 and TRBJ1-3; no firm D call. Germline loops: CDR1 SGHVS, CDR2 FQNEAQ. The CDR3 consists of 16 residues. V was trimmed by 2 bases and J by 0 bases, leaving 11 bases between them. As DNA, the CDR3 is TGTGCCAGCAGCTTAACGGGGAGCTACTCTGGAAACACCATATATTTT. It translates to CASSLTGSYSGNTIYF.

This chain uses TRBV6-6 with TRBJ1-4, with 7 bases fitting TRBD1. The V gene end was trimmed by 2 bases and the J gene end by 8 bases; junction bases not matched to a gene: 8. Germline values: CDR1 MNHNY, CDR2 SVGAGI (reference sequence). The length of the CDR3 is 15 residues. The CDR3 loop is CASSYERGRGEKLFF. In DNA, the CDR3 is TGTGCCAGCAGTTACGAGAGGGGGCGCGGGGAAAAACTGTTTTTT.

The chain recombines TRBV6-5 with TRBJ1-1, with unresolved D. Germline V gene sequence: CDR1 MNHEY, CDR2 SVGAGI. The CDR3 length is 15 residues. Trimming took off 0 bases at V and 3 bases at J, with 11 bases between the two ends. CDR3 sequence: CASSYSRERDTEAFF. CDR3 DNA sequence: TGTGCCAGCAGTTACTCGAGGGAAAGGGACACTGAAGCTTTCTTT.

This chain joins TRBV12-3 or TRBV12-4 and TRBJ2-3; possible D gene TRBD1, 6 bases. The CDR3 runs to 13 residues. V gave up 6 bases and J gave up 10 bases, with 17 bases separating them. The DNA for the CDR3 is TGTGCCAGCAGACTACAGGGCGCCCAGGCGCAGTATTTT. Protein sequence: CASRLQGAQAQYF.

V usage is TRBV5-1 and J usage is TRBJ1-1, with a weak D call TRBD1 (6 bases). This CDR3 contains 16 residues. V was pared by 2 bases and J by 1 base, with 15 bases between. The V gene's germline CDR1 is SGHRS and CDR2 YFSETQ. The CDR3 DNA reads TGCGCCAGCAGCTTAGGAACAGGGAGCGGGAACACTGAAGCTTTCTTT. Its protein product is CASSLGTGSGNTEAFF. The full variable domain, with the rest looked up from reference TRBV5-1 and TRBJ1-1, is KAGVTQTPRYLIKTRGQQVTLSCSPISGHRSVSWYQQTPGQGLQFLFEYFSETQRNKGNFPGRFSGRQFSNSRSEMNVSTLELGDSALYLCASSLGTGSGNTEAFFGQGTRLTVV.

V gene TRBV19 combines with J gene TRBJ1-1; D unclear. V was pared by 0 bases and J by 6 bases, with 8 bases between. CDR1 LNHDA and CDR2 SQIVND come from the germline V gene (reference sequence). This CDR3 has 13 residues. CDR3 sequence: CASSIERRAEAFF. The CDR3 nucleotides are TGTGCCAGTAGTATAGAACGAAGGGCTGAAGCTTTCTTT.

The chain couples TRBV27 to TRBJ2-1; 8 bases line up with TRBD2. Germline V gives CDR1 MNHEY, CDR2 SMNVEV (reference sequence). The V and J ends lost 7 bases and 2 bases, in that order; junction bases with no gene match: 7. The CDR3 is 15 amino acids. The CDR3 nucleotides are TGTGCCAGCACCCAAGCGGGGGCGACCTACAATGAGCAGTTCTTC. This codes for CASTQAGATYNEQFF.

J is TRBJ1-5 and V is TRBV18; D gene uncertain. The CDR3 loop spans 14 amino acids. Germline values: CDR1 KGHSH, CDR2 LQKENI. V lost 3 bases and J 6 bases, leaving 12 bases between the germline ends. The DNA of the CDR3 is TGTGCCAGCTCACCCAGTGCATATCCTCAGCCCCAGCATTTT. Translation: CASSPSAYPQPQHF. The full variable domain, in which reference TRBV18 and TRBJ1-5 provide the parts outside the CDR3, is NAGVMQNPRHLVRRRGQEARLRCSPMKGHSHVYWYRQLPEEGLKFMVYLQKENIIDESGMPKERFSAEFPKEGPSILRIQQVVRGDSAAYFCASSPSAYPQPQHFGDGTRLSIL.

This chain links TRBV4-1 with TRBJ2-1; no reliable D call. Trimming left V 0 bases short and J 6 bases short, with 3 bases between. Germline V CDR1 and CDR2: MGHRA, YSYEKL. CDR3 size: 12 residues. DNA of the CDR3: TGCGCCAGCAGCCAAGAGTCCAATGAGCAGTTCTTC. Its protein is CASSQESNEQFF.

Concerning this clone itself: The sample carries other DNA sequences with the same CDR3. The chain is built from TRBV7-9 and TRBJ2-7; D uncertain. Germline V gene data show CDR1 as SEHNR and CDR2 as FQNEAQ (reference sequence). The germline V and J ends were trimmed by 3 bases and 1 base, with 7 bases remaining between them. The CDR3 totals 13 residues. This chain's CDR3 is CASSFGQSYEQYF. In DNA, the CDR3 is TGTGCCAGCAGCTTTGGCCAGTCCTACGAGCAGTACTTC.

This chain joins TRBV2 and TRBJ1-5; a possible D gene is TRBD1 (5 bases). Germline V gives CDR1 SNHLY, CDR2 FYNNEI. CDR3 length: 15 residues. V was clipped by 8 bases and J by 3 bases, with 17 bases between them. CDR3 in DNA: TGTGCCAGCGTCGGGGGATCAGGTTTCAATCAGCCCCAGCATTTT. This gives the protein CASVGGSGFNQPQHF.

CDR3 amino acids: CASRENRDDNSPLHF. DNA for the CDR3: TGTGCCAGCCGAGAAAACAGGGATGATAATTCACCCCTCCACTTT. This chain joins TRBV7-6 and TRBJ1-6; perhaps TRBD1 as D (6 bases). Germline assignment: CDR1 SGHVS and CDR2 FNYEAQ. V was trimmed by 8 bases and J by 5 bases, leaving 16 bases between them. This CDR3 has 15 amino acids. The variable domain in full, with the rest retrieved from reference TRBV7-6 and TRBJ1-6, is GAGVSQSPRYKVTKRGQDVALRCDPISGHVSLYWYRQALGQGPEFLTYFNYEAQQDKSGLPNDRFSAERPEGSISTLTIQRTEQRDSAMYRCASRENRDDNSPLHFGNGTRLTVT.

CDR3 DNA: TGTGCCAAGGGACCCGTGGGGGGCTACACCTTC. Its translation: CAKGPVGGYTF. V gene TRBV30 combines with J gene TRBJ1-2; perhaps TRBD1 as D (5 bases). V lost 8 bases and J lost 8, with 15 bases in between. Germline V lookup: CDR1 GTSNPN, CDR2 SVGIG (reference sequence). The CDR3 is 11 amino acids.

V gene TRBV18 combines with J gene TRBJ1-3; D unclear. This CDR3 contains 14 residues. Trimming took off 5 bases at V and 0 bases at J, with 8 bases between the two ends. CDR1 KGHSH and CDR2 LQKENI come from the germline V gene. In DNA, the CDR3 is TGTGCCAGCTCAAGTAGGGACTCTGGAAACACCATATATTTT. Protein sequence: CASSSRDSGNTIYF.

The chain combines TRBV6-5 with TRBJ1-2; D might be TRBD1 (5 bases). This CDR3 region has 15 residues. Trimming left V 5 bases short and J 3 bases short, with 16 bases between. CDR1 is MNHEY and CDR2 is SVGAGI in the germline V gene. Written as DNA, the CDR3 is TGTGCCAGCAGTACAGGTGGGGGGGGAGACTATGGCTACACCTTC. This encodes CASSTGGGGDYGYTF.

About this clone: At one end, the junction sequence differs from germline, possibly due to a read error. V usage is TRBV2 and J usage is TRBJ2-5; 13 nucleotides match TRBD2. The CDR3 contains 15 residues. Per the germline V gene, CDR1 is SNHLY and CDR2 is FYNNEI. The CDR3 sequence is CACRPGTSGVETQYF. The CDR3 DNA reads TGTGCCTGCAGACCGGGGACTAGCGGGGTAGAGACCCAGTACTTC.

The chain links TRBV6-2 or TRBV6-3 to TRBJ1-1; 12 nucleotides align to TRBD1. This CDR3 region has 17 residues. With 6 bases clipped from V and 5 bases from J, the junction kept 13 bases outside the gene matches. Germline CDR1 and CDR2: MNHEY and SVGEGT. CDR3 protein: CASSSYGTGGGGTEAFF. The CDR3 DNA sequence: TGTGCCAGCAGCTCCTATGGGACAGGGGGCGGGGGGACTGAAGCTTTCTTT.

The DNA of the CDR3 is TGTGCCAGCACCTTGGAGGGGGGCCGGGAGACCCAGTACTTC. It translates to CASTLEGGRETQYF. V usage is TRBV11-2 and J usage is TRBJ2-5; the D call may be TRBD1 or TRBD2 (6 bases each). The CDR3 covers 14 residues. The V end was cut by 7 bases, the J end by 5 bases, with 17 bases between. Germline V gene data show CDR1 as SGHAT and CDR2 as FQNNGV.

The chain is built from TRBV2 and TRBJ1-2, with D possibly TRBD1 on 5 matching bases. Germline-derived CDR1 and CDR2 are SNHLY and FYNNEI. V dropped 7 bases and J dropped 8 bases, with 17 bases sitting between them. The length of the CDR3 is 13 residues. The CDR3 sequence is CASNSDWDGGYTF. CDR3 sequence (DNA): TGTGCCAGCAATTCAGATTGGGACGGCGGCTACACCTTC.

The V call is TRBV4-1, the J call TRBJ1-5; D gene uncertain. Trimming stripped 2 bases from V and 3 bases from J, with 11 bases between. The CDR3 spans 15 residues. Germline CDR1 and CDR2: MGHRA and YSYEKL. This chain's CDR3 is CASSQLAGPNQPQHF. Here the CDR3 DNA reads TGCGCCAGCAGCCAATTGGCGGGTCCCAATCAGCCCCAGCATTTT.

V is TRBV29-1 and J is TRBJ1-6; perhaps TRBD1 as D (5 bases). CDR1 and CDR2 (germline): SQVTM, ANQGSEA. V was pared by 3 bases and J by 9 bases, with 12 bases between. The CDR3 is 13 residues long. The CDR3 DNA sequence: TGCAGCGTTGATCTCGGGGGGGGTTCACCCCTCCACTTT. Its protein is CSVDLGGGSPLHF.